In its sample, the clone carrying this TCR beta chain was seen once. The antigen remains unidentified. One end of the junction does not line up with germline, which may come from a read error. Via MiXCR, TCRdb re-called the RT-PCR reads, giving one row per CDR3 protein. The table includes about 480,000 distinct CDR3 sequences, over 25% detected once. This sample stems from a study of response to subunit inactivated influenza vaccine. Study outcomes and limitations: After each seasonal influenza vaccination, few new T cells are recruited, the authors suggested.

CDR1 is DFQATT and CDR2 is SNEGSKA in the germline V gene (reference sequence). CDR3 length: 13 amino acids. The TCR was taken from a man aged 45-65 years who received an inactivated influenza vaccine. This material consisted of CD4+ T cells sorted from PBMCs, taken around 5 days after vaccination. This sequence joins TRBV20-1 and TRBJ1-1; unclear D gene. The CDR3 loop reads CGARVWINTEAFF. Written as DNA, the CDR3 is TGCGGTGCTAGAGTTTGGATAAACACTGAAGCTTTCTTT.